One and the same sample provided the 19 T cell receptor beta chains below, sequenced in a study of T cell responses to AZD1222 COVID-19 vaccine. Profiling relied on immunoSEQ multiplex PCR, and the TCRdb table lists in-frame clones only, not all of them. The table includes 95,000 to 150,000 clones, around 89% detected once. The material was peripheral blood, obtained on day 0 of AZD1222 vaccination. The receptors were gathered from an adult in good health.

The chain uses TRBV7-3 and TRBJ1-1; D may be TRBD1 (5 bases). This CDR3 is 13 amino acids long. V dropped 5 bases and J dropped 0 bases, with 7 bases sitting between them. CDR1 SGHTA and CDR2 FQGTGA come from the germline V gene. The CDR3 loop is CASSRTLNTEAFF. CDR3 nucleotides: TGTGCCAGCAGCCGGACACTGAACACTGAAGCTTTCTTT. The complete variable domain, with remaining parts taken from reference TRBV7-3 and TRBJ1-1, reads GAGVSQTPSNKVTEKGKYVELRCDPISGHTALYWYRQSLGQGPEFLIYFQGTGAADDSGLPNDRFFAVRPEGSVSTLKIQRTERGDSAVYLCASSRTLNTEAFFGQGTRLTVV.

V and J are TRBV2 and TRBJ2-7; the D gene could be TRBD1 or TRBD2 (5 bases each). V gave up 7 bases and J gave up 7 bases, with 17 bases separating them. The CDR3 sequence is 13 residues long. Germline CDR1 and CDR2: SNHLY and FYNNEI. The CDR3 DNA follows: TGTGCCAGCACTCCAGGGACCGTCCGAGAGCAGTACTTC. This encodes CASTPGTVREQYF.

This chain links TRBV4-1 with TRBJ2-7; 8 positions agree with TRBD2. The CDR3 length is 15 residues. V lost 4 bases and J lost 0; bases outside the gene matches: 5. CDR1 and CDR2 from the germline V gene are MGHRA and YSYEKL. This CDR3 reads CASSLTSGNSYEQYF. As DNA, the CDR3 is TGCGCCAGCAGCCTCACTAGCGGAAACTCCTACGAGCAGTACTTC.

The chain recombines TRBV5-4 with TRBJ1-4; 7 bases are shared with TRBD1. This CDR3 has 15 amino acids. In germline, CDR1 is SGHNT, CDR2 YYREEE (reference sequence). Trimming removed 4 bases from V and 3 bases from J; junction bases left unmatched: 6. CDR3 nucleotide sequence: TGTGCCAGCAGCCAGACAGGGCGTGCTAATGAAAAACTGTTTTTT. Translation gives CASSQTGRANEKLFF.

In DNA, the CDR3 is TGTGCCAGCACCCAGAGGGCGTTCTATAATTCACCCCTCCACTTT. Its protein is CASTQRAFYNSPLHF. This rearrangement joins TRBV6-5 to TRBJ1-6; D is unresolved. Trimming took off 7 bases at V and 3 bases at J, with 13 bases between the two ends. This CDR3 has 15 residues. In germline, CDR1 is MNHEY, CDR2 SVGAGI.

The chain uses TRBV7-2 and TRBJ2-5, with 9 bases identical to TRBD2. Trimming at V came to 7 bases and at J to 1 base, leaving 1 base not matched to a gene. The CDR3 is 13 residues long. Per germline, CDR1 SGHTA and CDR2 FQGNSA. CDR3 in amino acids: CASKRGAQETQYF. CDR3 coding DNA: TGTGCCAGCAAGCGGGGGGCCCAAGAGACCCAGTACTTC.

The rearrangement uses TRBV19 and TRBJ1-2; D not resolved. Germline assignment: CDR1 LNHDA and CDR2 SQIVND (reference sequence). The CDR3 is 15 amino acids. V lost 4 bases and J lost 4, with 16 bases in between. This chain's CDR3 is CASSTYKSVVYGYTF. CDR3 sequence (DNA): TGTGCCAGTAGTACCTATAAGAGCGTCGTCTATGGCTACACCTTC.

The V gene is TRBV6-5, the J gene TRBJ2-3; either TRBD1 or TRBD2 may fit D (5 bases each). This CDR3 has 14 amino acids. Germline loops: CDR1 MNHEY, CDR2 SVGAGI. V was clipped by 5 bases and J by 3 bases, with 12 bases between them. CDR3 sequence: CASSNWDQTDTQYF. As DNA, the CDR3 is TGTGCCAGCAGTAATTGGGACCAAACAGATACGCAGTATTTT.

This chain connects TRBV25-1 to TRBJ1-1; possibly TRBD1 for D (6 bases). Trimming left V 6 bases short and J 1 base short, with 12 bases between. Per the germline V gene, CDR1 is MGHDK and CDR2 is SYGVNS. There are 14 residues in the CDR3. Written as DNA, the CDR3 is TGTGCCAGCAGAGGCACGGGACAGAACACTGAAGCTTTCTTT. It encodes CASRGTGQNTEAFF.

This chain joins TRBV5-1 and TRBJ1-1, with a possible D match to TRBD1 (5 bases). Germline loops: CDR1 SGHRS, CDR2 YFSETQ. The CDR3 extends over 14 amino acids. V shed 2 bases and J shed 5 bases, with 13 bases lying between them. The CDR3: CASSLAGHRTEAFF. CDR3 bases: TGCGCCAGCAGCTTAGCAGGGCATAGGACTGAAGCTTTCTTT.

The chain carries TRBV5-6 and TRBJ2-6; the match to TRBD1 covers 7 bases. V dropped 4 bases and J dropped 0; count of bases not matched to a gene: 13. CDR1 and CDR2 (germline): SGHDT, YYEEEE. The CDR3 has 19 amino acids. As DNA, the CDR3 is TGTGCCAGCAGCCCATTGCCGGGACAGAGTTTCTCTGGGGCCAACGTCCTGACTTTC. It is translated as CASSPLPGQSFSGANVLTF.

As regards this clone: A much larger clone lies a single base off, so this may be a read error. CDR3 region: CASSLEETQYF. CDR3 DNA sequence: TGTGCCAGCAGCTTAGAAGAGACCCAGTACTTC. The chain joins TRBV5-5 to TRBJ2-5; no clear D. Germline V gives CDR1 SGHKS, CDR2 YYEKEE (reference sequence). V was pared by 2 bases and J by 3 bases, with 2 bases between. This CDR3 region has 11 residues.

This chain uses TRBV6-6 with TRBJ1-5; D possibly corresponds to TRBD1 (6 bases). The V gene lost 7 bases and the J gene lost 6 bases, with 13 bases spanning the gap. The CDR3 loop spans 13 amino acids. Germline loops: CDR1 MNHNY, CDR2 SVGAGI (reference sequence). CDR3 in amino acids: CASTSPDSQPQHF. The CDR3 nucleotides are TGTGCCAGCACTTCCCCGGACAGTCAGCCCCAGCATTTT.

The chain is built from TRBV6-2 or TRBV6-3 and TRBJ1-5; D is unresolved. V was cut by 1 base and J by 6 bases, with 13 bases left in between. Germline CDR1 and CDR2: MNHEY and SVGEGT. The CDR3 loop spans 15 amino acids. CDR3 DNA: TGTGCCAGCAGTTACTTGGGCGTGTCAGGTCAGCCCCAGCATTTT. Amino acid sequence: CASSYLGVSGQPQHF.

This clone was picked up one time. V is TRBV19 and J is TRBJ1-6; 7 bases fit TRBD1. This CDR3 spans 14 amino acids. Germline CDR1 LNHDA, CDR2 SQIVND (reference sequence). The junction had 5 bases not matched to a gene; V was cut back by 5 bases and J by 7 bases. The CDR3 reads CASSRQGENSPLHF. DNA for the CDR3: TGTGCCAGTAGTCGGCAGGGGGAGAATTCACCCCTCCACTTT.

The rearrangement links TRBV10-3 to TRBJ1-5; 9 positions match TRBD1. The CDR3 length is 15 residues. Germline V gives CDR1 ENHRY, CDR2 SYGVKD. V lost 4 bases, J lost 7 bases, and 8 bases stayed unmatched. CDR3 bases: TGTGCCATCAGTGTCGGGACAGGGATCGGACAGCCCCAGCATTTT. It codes for CAISVGTGIGQPQHF.

This clone was counted a few times. This chain uses TRBV2 with TRBJ1-1, with 10 bases that match TRBD1. The CDR3 consists of 12 residues. Germline CDR1 is SNHLY and CDR2 is FYNNEI. The J segment lost 10 bases and the V segment lost 8 bases, leaving 7 bases of the junction unmatched. The CDR3 sequence: CASGTGASGAFF. The DNA for the CDR3 is TGTGCCAGCGGGACAGGGGCCTCTGGAGCTTTCTTT.

The V gene is TRBV27, the J gene TRBJ2-7, with D possibly matching TRBD1 (6 bases). From germline, CDR1 is MNHEY and CDR2 SMNVEV (reference sequence). V was trimmed by 5 bases and J by 2 bases, leaving 10 bases between them. This CDR3 is built from 13 residues. Here the CDR3 reads CASSIGQTYEQYF. In DNA, the CDR3 is TGTGCCAGCAGTATTGGACAGACCTACGAGCAGTACTTC.

The chain carries TRBV7-2 and TRBJ1-2; D gene uncertain. There are 13 residues in the CDR3. Germline CDR1 and CDR2: SGHTA and FQGNSA. V lost 8 bases to trimming and J lost 5 bases, with 15 bases between them. The CDR3 loop reads CASGKDGPYGYTF. CDR3 DNA sequence: TGTGCCAGCGGGAAGGACGGCCCATATGGCTACACCTTC.